The present T cell receptor (beta chain) was sequenced within a study of cytomegalovirus exposure and HLA in healthy donors. Whole-study findings and limits: Another analysis was done later, and it associated approximately 18,000 TCR beta sequences with HLA alleles at 0.05 false discovery rate. Upon later analysis, TCR association rates were observed to vary by HLA locus, being highest for DRB1 and lowest for HLA-C. A few of the chains that were CMV-associated were confirmed in vitro to be specific for CMV antigens. Most TCR sequences proved rare, with some public TCRs found in many donors.

Of note for this clone: The antigen is unknown.

Germline V gene sequence: CDR1 SGHVS, CDR2 FQNEAQ. The CDR3 consists of 16 residues. After removal of 8 bases from V and 6 bases from J, the junction contained 17 bases not matched to a gene. It was with 60 Vbeta and 13 Jbeta primers that the PCR ran. TCRdb's copy holds only in-frame clones and misses some; the assay was immunoSEQ multiplex PCR. The data contain about 160,000 clones, about 80% of them seen just once; the ten biggest clones take up approximately 1.5%. The J gene is TRBJ2-3, the V gene TRBV7-8; 7 bases are a match to TRBD2. This TCR derives from a man aged 40-50 years in good health and CMV-seronegative. The specimen was PBMCs. The CDR3: CASSQEEDSGSDTQYF. CDR3 bases: TGTGCCAGCTCCCAAGAGGAAGATAGCGGGTCGGATACGCAGTATTTT.